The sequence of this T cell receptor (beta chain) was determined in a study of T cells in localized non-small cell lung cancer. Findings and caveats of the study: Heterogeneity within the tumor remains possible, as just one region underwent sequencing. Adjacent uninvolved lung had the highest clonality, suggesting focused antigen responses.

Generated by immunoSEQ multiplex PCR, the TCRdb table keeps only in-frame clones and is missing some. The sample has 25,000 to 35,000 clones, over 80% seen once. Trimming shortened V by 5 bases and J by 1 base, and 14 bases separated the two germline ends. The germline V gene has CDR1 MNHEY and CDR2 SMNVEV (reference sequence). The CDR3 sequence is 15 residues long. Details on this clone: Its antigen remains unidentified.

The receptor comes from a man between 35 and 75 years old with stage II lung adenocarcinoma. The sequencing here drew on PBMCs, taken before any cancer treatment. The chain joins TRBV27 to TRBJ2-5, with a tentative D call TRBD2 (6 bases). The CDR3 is CASSPLGEAQETQYF. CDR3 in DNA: TGTGCCAGCAGTCCCCTTGGGGAGGCCCAAGAGACCCAGTACTTC.